The 24 T cell receptor beta chains below all came from one sample that was sequenced in a study of blood T cell repertoires in COVID-19. This table comes from immunoSEQ multiplex PCR, and its TCRdb copy is limited to in-frame clones, with some not included. The sample shows approximately 210,000 clones, roughly 84% of them seen only once. Sequences were obtained from peripheral blood. The receptors here all came from a woman of 80 years or more with COVID-19, enrolled during active disease.

This clone occurred a few times. The gene calls are TRBV5-1 and TRBJ1-4; D ambiguous. Looked up from germline, CDR1 is SGHRS and CDR2 is YFSETQ. V lost 3 bases and J 1 base, leaving 10 bases between the germline ends. This CDR3 region has 15 residues. As DNA, the CDR3 is TGCGCCAGCAGCTCATCCGGAGTAACTAATGAAAAACTGTTTTTT. It yields the protein CASSSSGVTNEKLFF.

The DNA of the CDR3 is TGTGCCAGCAGCTTTGGGGACAGGGTTAATTCACCCCTCCACTTT. Protein product: CASSFGDRVNSPLHF. V usage is TRBV7-8 and J usage is TRBJ1-6; 9 bases map to TRBD1. Germline CDR1 and CDR2: SGHVS and FQNEAQ. With 3 bases clipped from V and 6 bases from J, the junction kept 3 bases outside the gene matches. This CDR3 has 15 amino acids. The full variable domain, its missing parts supplied by reference TRBV7-8 and TRBJ1-6, is GAGVSQSPRYKVAKRGQDVALRCDPISGHVSLFWYQQALGQGPEFLTYFQNEAQLDKSGLPSDRFFAERPEGSVSTLKIQRTQQEDSAVYLCASSFGDRVNSPLHFGNGTRLTVT.

V gene TRBV7-8 combines with J gene TRBJ2-2, with D perhaps matching TRBD2 (6 bases). Trimming cost V 5 bases and J 0 bases, with 10 bases left between them. Germline CDR1 and CDR2: SGHVS and FQNEAQ. The CDR3 sequence is 15 residues long. CDR3 region: CASSPGTANTGELFF. DNA for the CDR3: TGTGCCAGCAGCCCCGGGACTGCGAACACCGGGGAGCTGTTTTTT.

The J gene is TRBJ1-2, the V gene TRBV6-5; 8 positions match TRBD1. The J segment lost 8 bases and the V segment lost 6 bases, leaving 5 bases of the junction unmatched. The CDR3 consists of 12 residues. Germline values: CDR1 MNHEY, CDR2 SVGAGI. The CDR3 sequence: CASRGTGGGYTF. In DNA, the CDR3 is TGTGCCAGCAGGGGGACAGGAGGCGGCTACACCTTC.

The chain links TRBV11-3 to TRBJ2-1; TRBD2 agrees at 12 bases. Trimming took 0 bases from V and 8 from J; bases not matched to a gene: 17. The CDR3 covers 20 residues. Looked up from germline, CDR1 is SGHNT and CDR2 is YENEEA. CDR3 loop: CASSLDLGLAGGNPQYEQFF. The CDR3 DNA reads as TGTGCCAGCAGCTTAGACCTTGGCCTAGCGGGGGGGAACCCTCAATATGAGCAGTTCTTC.

The rearrangement joins TRBV27 to TRBJ1-1; D may be TRBD1 (6 bases). V lost 6 bases to trimming and J lost 4 bases, with 18 bases between them. Per the germline V gene, CDR1 is MNHEY and CDR2 is SMNVEV (reference sequence). CDR3 length: 15 amino acids. CDR3 sequence: CASSNRDTPSTEAFF. CDR3 coding DNA: TGTGCCAGCAGCAATCGGGACACCCCATCCACTGAAGCTTTCTTT.

The chain joins TRBV5-6 to TRBJ2-7, with TRBD2 identical over 11 bases. CDR3 size: 15 residues. Germline V gene sequence: CDR1 SGHDT, CDR2 YYEEEE. Losses at the gene ends were 3 bases for V and 6 bases for J; bases not matched to a gene: 8. The CDR3 region has the DNA TGTGCCAGCAGCTCATTAGCGGGGGGGCTTCGCGAGCAGTACGTC. Translating gives CASSSLAGGLREQYV.

The J gene is TRBJ1-5, the V gene TRBV6-1; tentatively, D is TRBD1 (6 bases). Germline V CDR1 and CDR2: MNHNS, SASEGT. This CDR3 has 15 amino acids. The ends were cut back, 1 base at V and 8 bases at J, with 15 bases in the middle. The CDR3 reads CASSEVGGRNEPQHF. As DNA, the CDR3 is TGTGCCAGCAGTGAAGTTGGGGGCCGTAATGAGCCCCAGCATTTT.

This chain joins TRBV7-6 and TRBJ2-2; TRBD2 matches at 11 bases. The trim removed 1 base at V and 3 bases at J, leaving 1 base unmatched. The length of the CDR3 is 16 residues. CDR1 and CDR2 from the germline V gene are SGHVS and FNYEAQ. The CDR3 region has the DNA TGTGCCAGCAGCTTAGTACTAGCGGGGGACACCGGGGAGCTGTTTTTT. It specifies CASSLVLAGDTGELFF.

This rearrangement joins TRBV5-4 to TRBJ2-1; 7 bases agree with TRBD2. The CDR3 loop spans 16 amino acids. The germline V gene encodes CDR1 SGHNT and CDR2 YYREEE (reference sequence). Trimming cost V 3 bases and J 9 bases; bases outside gene matches: 15. This CDR3 is CASSSAKGGSAGEQFF. The CDR3 coding sequence is TGTGCCAGCAGCTCAGCTAAGGGAGGGAGCGCCGGTGAGCAGTTCTTC.

The CDR3 DNA sequence: TGTGCCAGCAGTCCACCGGGACAGGGAATTAGGTCTTATGGCTACACCTTC. It translates to CASSPPGQGIRSYGYTF. The gene calls are TRBV28 and TRBJ1-2; 9 positions match TRBD1. This CDR3 region has 17 residues. V shed 5 bases and J 5 bases; nucleotides not matched to a gene: 15. The germline V gene encodes CDR1 MDHEN and CDR2 SYDVKM.

V and J are TRBV15 and TRBJ2-2; perhaps TRBD2 as D (6 bases). V gave up 0 bases and J gave up 1 base, with 30 bases separating them. The CDR3 is 23 residues long. Germline V gene lookup returns CDR1 LNHNV and CDR2 YYDKDF (reference sequence). CDR3 sequence: CATSRDVMGQMGPREVNTGELFF. The CDR3 nucleotides are TGTGCCACCAGCAGAGACGTCATGGGCCAAATGGGGCCCAGGGAGGTGAACACCGGGGAGCTGTTTTTT.

The chain links TRBV30 to TRBJ1-2, with 9 bases matching TRBD1. Germline V gives CDR1 GTSNPN, CDR2 SVGIG (reference sequence). The CDR3 sequence is 13 residues long. V lost 0 bases to trimming and J lost 8 bases; unmatched junction nucleotides: 4. The CDR3 bases are TGTGCCTGGAGTGTAACAGGGGGCAGCGGCTACACCTTC. This gives the protein CAWSVTGGSGYTF. The whole variable domain, filled in from reference TRBV30 and TRBJ1-2, reads SQTIHQWPATLVQPVGSPLSLECTVEGTSNPNLYWYRQAAGRGLQLLFYSVGIGQISSEVPQNLSASRPQDRQFILSSKKLLLSDSGFYLCAWSVTGGSGYTFGSGTRLTVV.

This clone was observed a handful of times. The chain uses TRBV6-5 and TRBJ2-7; D possibly corresponds to TRBD2 (6 bases). V gave up 0 bases and J gave up 4 bases, with 16 bases separating them. Germline V gene lookup returns CDR1 MNHEY and CDR2 SVGAGI. The CDR3 extends over 16 amino acids. The CDR3 spells CASSYSILGLAYEQYV. The CDR3 nucleotides are TGTGCCAGCAGTTACTCCATCCTTGGGCTAGCGTACGAGCAGTACGTC.

The chain couples TRBV28 to TRBJ1-5, with D perhaps matching TRBD1 (5 bases). In germline, CDR1 is MDHEN, CDR2 SYDVKM. The CDR3 runs to 16 residues. V lost 7 bases to trimming and J lost 2 bases, with 18 bases between them. The CDR3 is CASKSTWRGGNQPQHF. CDR3 in DNA: TGTGCCAGCAAGTCAACCTGGCGGGGGGGCAATCAGCCCCAGCATTTT.

The V gene is TRBV5-4, the J gene TRBJ1-1; 9 bases fit TRBD1. J lost 2 bases, V lost 4 bases, and 9 bases had no gene match. Germline assignment: CDR1 SGHNT and CDR2 YYREEE (reference sequence). This CDR3 comprises 16 residues. The CDR3 bases are TGTGCCAGCAGCCGTCCCGGGACAGGGTACAACACTGAAGCTTTCTTT. Its translation: CASSRPGTGYNTEAFF.

This clone was observed a single time. The V gene is TRBV11-2, the J gene TRBJ1-2; 9 nucleotides line up with TRBD1. The V gene's germline CDR1 is SGHAT and CDR2 FQNNGV. With V trimmed by 4 bases and J by 4 bases, 13 bases remained unmatched. This CDR3 is built from 17 residues. The CDR3 reads CASSSDPRDRVVYGYTF. The CDR3, as DNA: TGTGCCAGCAGCTCCGATCCCCGGGACAGGGTCGTCTATGGCTACACCTTC.

This chain links TRBV3-1 (or the pseudogene TRBV3-2) with TRBJ1-4; no clear D. The CDR3 is made up of 12 amino acids. Per germline, CDR1 LGHDT and CDR2 YNNKEL (reference sequence). V dropped 1 base and J dropped 8 bases, with 5 bases sitting between them. The CDR3 reads CASSQVGEKLFF. CDR3 coding DNA: TGTGCCAGCAGCCAAGTTGGCGAAAAACTGTTTTTT.

A single count supports this clone. The chain joins TRBV5-1 to TRBJ1-2; TRBD1 aligns across 7 bases. Germline-derived CDR1 and CDR2 are SGHRS and YFSETQ. V shed 4 bases and J 7 bases; nucleotides not matched to a gene: 13. The CDR3 is 15 residues long. CDR3 loop: CASSRDSLTMGGYTF. The CDR3 DNA is TGCGCCAGCAGCAGGGACAGTCTAACTATGGGTGGCTACACCTTC.

The chain recombines TRBV20-1 with TRBJ2-3; 10 bases match TRBD1. Losses at the gene ends were 3 bases for V and 4 bases for J; bases not matched to a gene: 10. Germline loops: CDR1 DFQATT, CDR2 SNEGSKA (reference sequence). This CDR3 spans 16 amino acids. CDR3 bases: TGCAGTGCTAGTTCTCCGGGACAGGGGCCGGCAGATACGCAGTATTTT. Protein sequence: CSASSPGQGPADTQYF.

As DNA, the CDR3 is TGTGCCAGCAGCTCACTAGCCTCCGAGCAGTACTTC. Protein: CASSSLASEQYF. The J gene is TRBJ2-7, the V gene TRBV5-5; possible D gene TRBD2, 6 bases. The V and J ends lost 3 bases and 6 bases respectively, with 10 bases between them. CDR1 SGHKS and CDR2 YYEKEE come from the germline V gene (reference sequence). This CDR3 comprises 12 residues.

This clone was counted once. This chain connects TRBV12-3 or TRBV12-4 to TRBJ1-2; D remains unclear. Trimming cost V 7 bases and J 10 bases, with 19 bases left between them. The CDR3 consists of 13 residues. CDR3 nucleotides: TGTGCCAGCACCCCGTCGGGGAATCGGGACTACACCTTC. Its translation is CASTPSGNRDYTF.

This clone was counted only a few times. The genes are TRBV5-6 and TRBJ2-3; possibly TRBD1 for D (6 bases). Per germline, CDR1 SGHDT and CDR2 YYEEEE. The germline V and J ends were trimmed by 7 bases and 0 bases, with 24 bases remaining between them. The CDR3 is made up of 18 amino acids. CDR3 DNA sequence: TGTGCCAGCCTTGGAACCAGCCGAGGGGGACCTAGCACAGATACGCAGTATTTT. Its protein is CASLGTSRGGPSTDTQYF.

This chain joins TRBV12-5 and TRBJ2-2; a weak D match, TRBD1 (6 bases). The CDR3 loop spans 14 amino acids. Germline CDR1 is LGHNT and CDR2 is FRNRAP. V shed 6 bases and J shed 3 bases, with 11 bases lying between them. The CDR3 protein is CASGPGQYTGELFF. The CDR3 DNA is TGTGCTAGTGGCCCAGGACAGTACACCGGGGAGCTGTTTTTT. The entire variable domain, with the rest obtained from reference TRBV12-5 and TRBJ2-2, is as follows: DARVTQTPRHKVTEMGQEVTMRCQPILGHNTVFWYRQTMMQGLELLAYFRNRAPLDDSGMPKDRFSAEMPDATLATLKIQPSEPRDSAVYFCASGPGQYTGELFFGEGSRLTVL.